One and the same sample provided the 10 T cell receptor beta chains below, sequenced in a study of OX40 agonist ivuxolimab in advanced cancers. The method was immunoSEQ multiplex PCR; TCRdb's version includes in-frame clones alone and lacks a portion of them. The profile shows around 67,000 clones, 65% to 90% of them singletons. The material was CD4+ or CD8+ T cells sorted from blood, obtained in a trial of the OX40 agonist ivuxolimab. The source is an adult with an advanced solid tumor such as melanoma, head and neck, liver or kidney cancer.

CDR3 DNA sequence: TGTGCCAGCAGCACACCCTGGGGGGGGGCGAGGGGCTACACCTTC. This encodes CASSTPWGGARGYTF. The J gene is TRBJ1-2, the V gene TRBV21-1. TRBV21-1 is designated a pseudogene. CDR3 length: 15 residues.

This clone was detected a few times. The CDR3 bases are TGTGCCAGTAGTATGGGAAGCGGGAAGGGGGGGGCTGAGCAGTTCTTC. This translates into CASSMGSGKGGAEQFF. The chain has TRBV19 and TRBJ2-1, with D possibly TRBD2 on 7 matching bases. With 3 bases removed from V and 9 bases from J, the gap between germline ends came to 21 bases. From germline, CDR1 is LNHDA and CDR2 SQIVND (reference sequence). The CDR3 totals 16 residues. Using reference TRBV19 and TRBJ2-1 for the parts outside the CDR3, the full variable domain is DGGITQSPKYLFRKEGQNVTLSCEQNLNHDAMYWYRQDPGQGLRLIYYSQIVNDFQKGDIAEGYSVSREKKESFPLTVTSAQKNPTAFYLCASSMGSGKGGAEQFFGPGTRLTVL.

The V gene is TRBV11-2, the J gene TRBJ2-5; D is uncertain. CDR1 and CDR2 from the germline V gene are SGHAT and FQNNGV. V gave up 5 bases and J gave up 5 bases, with 12 bases separating them. The CDR3 totals 13 residues. Written as DNA, the CDR3 is TGTGCCAGCAGCCCCTCGGTTGGGGAGACCCAGTACTTC. Translation gives CASSPSVGETQYF.

The rearrangement joins TRBV30 to TRBJ2-7; 7 bases fit TRBD2. This CDR3 comprises 16 residues. J gave up 0 bases and V 0 bases, and 8 bases lay outside the gene matches. Germline-derived CDR1 and CDR2 are GTSNPN and SVGIG (reference sequence). The CDR3, as DNA: TGTGCCTGGAGTGTCTGGGGGGGTCAGGCCTCCTACGAGCAGTACTTC. Amino acid sequence: CAWSVWGGQASYEQYF.

V and J are TRBV2 and TRBJ2-5; D is possibly TRBD1 or TRBD2 (7 bases each). Germline V CDR1 and CDR2: SNHLY, FYNNEI. The CDR3 loop spans 14 amino acids. V was pared by 9 bases and J by 3 bases, with 17 bases between. The CDR3 coding sequence is TGTGCCAGTAAGACAGGGCGGGGGAAAGAGACCCAGTACTTC. Translation gives CASKTGRGKETQYF. The variable domain in full, with the rest retrieved from reference TRBV2 and TRBJ2-5, is EPEVTQTPSHQVTQMGQEVILRCVPISNHLYFYWYRQILGQKVEFLVSFYNNEISEKSEIFDDQFSVERPDGSNFTLKIRSTKLEDSAMYFCASKTGRGKETQYFGPGTRLLVL.

This chain links TRBV5-5 with TRBJ2-7; D is ambiguous. Germline loops: CDR1 SGHKS, CDR2 YYEKEE (reference sequence). This CDR3 has 13 residues. Trimming stripped 5 bases from V and 0 bases from J, with 9 bases between. The CDR3 nucleotides read TGTGCCAGCAGTCGGCTAGGCTCCTACGAGCAGTACTTC. Amino acid sequence: CASSRLGSYEQYF.

This clone was observed once. The chain is built from TRBV10-3 and TRBJ2-2, with 8 bases identical to TRBD1. Germline CDR1 reads ENHRY; CDR2 reads SYGVKD. With 3 bases clipped from V and 6 bases from J, the junction kept 21 bases outside the gene matches. There are 20 residues in the CDR3. CDR3 sequence: CAISEGTGWWVGLFSGELFF. The CDR3 DNA reads TGTGCCATCAGTGAAGGGACAGGTTGGTGGGTGGGGTTGTTTTCCGGGGAGCTGTTTTTT.

The gene calls are TRBV5-1 and TRBJ2-1; D is unclear. CDR1 is SGHRS and CDR2 is YFSETQ in the germline V gene. V lost 4 bases and J lost 8, with 10 bases in between. This CDR3 comprises 12 residues. The DNA of the CDR3 is TGCGCCAGCAGCCGTGAATCTTATGAGCAGTTCTTC. Residues: CASSRESYEQFF. The full variable domain, completed using reference TRBV5-1 and TRBJ2-1, is KAGVTQTPRYLIKTRGQQVTLSCSPISGHRSVSWYQQTPGQGLQFLFEYFSETQRNKGNFPGRFSGRQFSNSRSEMNVSTLELGDSALYLCASSRESYEQFFGPGTRLTVL.

The gene calls are TRBV18 and TRBJ2-1; 15 bases fit TRBD2. Germline V gene lookup returns CDR1 KGHSH and CDR2 LQKENI. V lost 3 bases, J lost 5 bases, and 5 bases stayed unmatched. This CDR3 has 17 amino acids. CDR3 in DNA: TGTGCCAGCTCACCCATGGGACTAGCGGGGGGCAACAATGAGCAGTTCTTC. Residues: CASSPMGLAGGNNEQFF.

This rearrangement joins TRBV20-1 to TRBJ1-3; no clear D. V was cut by 3 bases and J by 8 bases, with 8 bases left in between. The CDR3 contains 11 residues. The germline gives CDR1 DFQATT, CDR2 SNEGSKA (reference sequence). The chain's CDR3 is CSASWGDTIYF. CDR3 coding DNA: TGCAGTGCTAGTTGGGGTGACACCATATATTTT.